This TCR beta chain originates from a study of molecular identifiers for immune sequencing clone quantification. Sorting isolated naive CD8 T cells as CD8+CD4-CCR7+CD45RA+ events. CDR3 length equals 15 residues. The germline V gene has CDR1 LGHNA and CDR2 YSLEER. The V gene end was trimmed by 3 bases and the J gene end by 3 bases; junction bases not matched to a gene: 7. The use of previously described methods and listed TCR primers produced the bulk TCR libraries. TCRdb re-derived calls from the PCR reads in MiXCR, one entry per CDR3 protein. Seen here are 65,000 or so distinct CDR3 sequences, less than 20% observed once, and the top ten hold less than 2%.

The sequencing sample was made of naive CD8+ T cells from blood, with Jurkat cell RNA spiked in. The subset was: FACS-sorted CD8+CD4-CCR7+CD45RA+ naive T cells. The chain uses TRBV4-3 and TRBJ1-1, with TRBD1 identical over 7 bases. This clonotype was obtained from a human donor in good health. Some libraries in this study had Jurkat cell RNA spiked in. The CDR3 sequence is CASSHLTGLDTEAFF. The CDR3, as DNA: TGCGCCAGCAGCCACTTGACAGGGTTGGACACTGAAGCTTTCTTT.